The rows below give T cell receptor beta chains drawn from one sample of a study of CD8+ T cells in alopecia areata. TCRdb's copy holds only in-frame clones and misses some; the assay was immunoSEQ multiplex PCR. The table records a few hundred thousand clones, roughly two fifths of them present only once. The sequenced sample was CD4+ T cells sorted from blood, obtained at approximately week 31, from a patient treated with tofacitinib. The receptors stem from a human donor with alopecia areata. The CDR3 runs from the conserved cysteine through the conserved F or W. Each record gives: J gene, V gene, clone size, D gene, CDR3 DNA, CDR3 protein. D genes are given only for firm matches. Not all rows give a size; the values are once, few, many and, for expanded clones, a class.

J gene: TRBJ2-1
V gene: TRBV23-1
clone size: few
D gene: -
CDR3 DNA: TGCGCCAGCGGTCCGGATTACAATGAGCAGTTCTTC
CDR3 protein: CASGPDYNEQFF

J gene: TRBJ1-2
V gene: TRBV13
clone size: few
D gene: -
CDR3 DNA: TGTGCCAGCAGCCGATTACCCTTCTATGGCTACACCTTC
CDR3 protein: CASSRLPFYGYTF

J gene: TRBJ1-6
V gene: TRBV11-2
clone size: few
D gene: TRBD1
CDR3 DNA: TGTGCCAGCAGCTTAGCTCTCCCGGGACAGGGTAATTCACCCCTCCACTTT
CDR3 protein: CASSLALPGQGNSPLHF

J gene: TRBJ1-5
V gene: TRBV29-1
clone size: few
D gene: TRBD1
CDR3 DNA: TGCAGCGTTCGGACAGGGCTTAATCAGCCCCAGCATTTT
CDR3 protein: CSVRTGLNQPQHF

J gene: TRBJ2-1
V gene: TRBV6-1
clone size: few
D gene: TRBD2
CDR3 DNA: TGTGCCAGCAGTGAGACCGGGCTAGCGGGAGGGAGTAGCTACAATGAGCAGTTCTTC
CDR3 protein: CASSETGLAGGSSYNEQFF

J gene: TRBJ2-2
V gene: TRBV7-6
clone size: once
D gene: TRBD1
CDR3 DNA: TGTGCCAGCAGACGTCGACAGGGGAACACCGGGGAGCTGTTTTTT
CDR3 protein: CASRRRQGNTGELFF

J gene: TRBJ1-4
V gene: TRBV6-1
clone size: few
D gene: -
CDR3 DNA: TGTGCCAGCAGGGCAGGACAAATCGTCGGTGAAAAACTGTTTTTT
CDR3 protein: CASRAGQIVGEKLFF

J gene: TRBJ1-5
V gene: TRBV28
clone size: -
D gene: TRBD1
CDR3 DNA: TGTGCCAGCAGTTTAATGTCAGGGGGTCAGCCCCAGCATTTT
CDR3 protein: CASSLMSGGQPQHF

J gene: TRBJ1-5
V gene: TRBV5-6
clone size: -
D gene: -
CDR3 DNA: TGTGCCAGCAGCTGGGGGTCAGGACGGAGCAATCAGCCCCAGCATTTT
CDR3 protein: CASSWGSGRSNQPQHF

J gene: TRBJ2-3
V gene: TRBV9
clone size: -
D gene: -
CDR3 DNA: TGTGCCAGCAGCGTAGCCTCCGGAGCAGATACGCAGTATTTT
CDR3 protein: CASSVASGADTQYF

J gene: TRBJ2-1
V gene: TRBV6-4
clone size: -
D gene: -
CDR3 DNA: TGTGCCAGCAGTCGGGGGCCGGGCTCCTACAATGAGCAGTTCTTC
CDR3 protein: CASSRGPGSYNEQFF

J gene: TRBJ2-1
V gene: TRBV5-6
clone size: -
D gene: TRBD2
CDR3 DNA: TGTGCCAGCAGCTTCACTAGCGGGTCCTACAATGAGCAGTTCTTC
CDR3 protein: CASSFTSGSYNEQFF

J gene: TRBJ2-3
V gene: TRBV5-1
clone size: -
D gene: -
CDR3 DNA: TGCGCCACAGCAGGTAGTGAGCAGGGTACGCAGTATTTT
CDR3 protein: CATAGSEQGTQYF

J gene: TRBJ2-1
V gene: TRBV27
clone size: many
D gene: TRBD2
CDR3 DNA: TGTGCCAGCAGCTACGGGACTAGCTACTACAATGAGCAGTTCTTC
CDR3 protein: CASSYGTSYYNEQFF

J gene: TRBJ1-2
V gene: TRBV27
clone size: -
D gene: -
CDR3 DNA: TGTGCCAGCAGTGCAGGGATTGGCTACACCTTC
CDR3 protein: CASSAGIGYTF

J gene: TRBJ1-2
V gene: TRBV2
clone size: few
D gene: -
CDR3 DNA: TGTGCCAGCAGTGAAAGGCGGACTAACTATGGCTACACCTTC
CDR3 protein: CASSERRTNYGYTF

J gene: TRBJ2-1
V gene: TRBV30
clone size: -
D gene: -
CDR3 DNA: TGTGCCTGGAAACAGGGTGATCAATACAATGAGCAGTTCTTC
CDR3 protein: CAWKQGDQYNEQFF

J gene: TRBJ1-1
V gene: TRBV30
clone size: -
D gene: -
CDR3 DNA: TGTGCCTGGAGTGTAACGGCTGGTTACACTGAAGCTTTCTTT
CDR3 protein: CAWSVTAGYTEAFF

J gene: TRBJ1-2
V gene: TRBV27
clone size: few
D gene: -
CDR3 DNA: TGTGCCAGCAGTTTTCTCGATCAGACGAATGCTAACTATGGCTACACCTTC
CDR3 protein: CASSFLDQTNANYGYTF

J gene: TRBJ1-2
V gene: TRBV6-5
clone size: -
D gene: -
CDR3 DNA: TGTGCCAGCAGCTCGACAGGTGTTCGCCTTGGCTACACCTTC
CDR3 protein: CASSSTGVRLGYTF

J gene: TRBJ1-1
V gene: TRBV18
clone size: few
D gene: -
CDR3 DNA: TGTGCCAGCTCACCCTTGGGGGCCTCCTCAGCCCCCAACACTGAAGCTTTCTTT
CDR3 protein: CASSPLGASSAPNTEAFF

J gene: TRBJ1-1
V gene: TRBV29-1
clone size: few
D gene: TRBD1
CDR3 DNA: TGCAGCGTTGGCAAACAGGGGGCGAAAGCTTTCTTT
CDR3 protein: CSVGKQGAKAFF

J gene: TRBJ2-6
V gene: TRBV5-1
clone size: -
D gene: TRBD1
CDR3 DNA: TGCGCCAGCAGCTTGGCCGGGACAGGGGACGGGGCCAACGTCCTGACTTTC
CDR3 protein: CASSLAGTGDGANVLTF

J gene: TRBJ2-3
V gene: TRBV7-2
clone size: once
D gene: -
CDR3 DNA: TGTGCCAGCAGCTTGAGGTGGGATACGCAGTATTTT
CDR3 protein: CASSLRWDTQYF

J gene: TRBJ2-6
V gene: TRBV23-1
clone size: few
D gene: TRBD1
CDR3 DNA: TGCGCCAGCAGTCAATCCTGGCCAGGACAGGGGACTGGGGCCAACGTCCTGACTTTC
CDR3 protein: CASSQSWPGQGTGANVLTF

J gene: TRBJ1-2
V gene: TRBV30
clone size: -
D gene: -
CDR3 DNA: TGTGCCTGGAGTAGAAGGGTCCTAGGATATGGCTACACCTTC
CDR3 protein: CAWSRRVLGYGYTF

J gene: TRBJ1-2
V gene: TRBV11-2
clone size: -
D gene: -
CDR3 DNA: TGTGCCAGCAGCTTAGCCCTGGCGGAGTATGGCTACACCTTC
CDR3 protein: CASSLALAEYGYTF

J gene: TRBJ2-7
V gene: TRBV25-1
clone size: -
D gene: -
CDR3 DNA: TGTGCCAGCAGTGAATCTTACTACGAGCAGTACTTC
CDR3 protein: CASSESYYEQYF

J gene: TRBJ1-1
V gene: TRBV29-1
clone size: few
D gene: -
CDR3 DNA: TGCAGCGGGGGGCGAGGAGGTGCTTTCTTT
CDR3 protein: CSGGRGGAFF

J gene: TRBJ2-1
V gene: TRBV5-4
clone size: few
D gene: -
CDR3 DNA: TGTGCCAGCAGCTCGCTATTTAGCTCCTACAATGAGCAGTTCTTC
CDR3 protein: CASSSLFSSYNEQFF

J gene: TRBJ2-7
V gene: TRBV5-1
clone size: few
D gene: TRBD2
CDR3 DNA: TGCGCCAGCAGCTTGGGAGGGACTAGCGGGATTGTCGGCGAGCAGTACTTC
CDR3 protein: CASSLGGTSGIVGEQYF

J gene: TRBJ1-1
V gene: TRBV6-1
clone size: few
D gene: -
CDR3 DNA: TGTGCCAGCAGGCCTTTCACTCACACTGAAGCTTTCTTT
CDR3 protein: CASRPFTHTEAFF

J gene: TRBJ1-2
V gene: TRBV5-6
clone size: -
D gene: -
CDR3 DNA: TGTGCCAGCAGCTTGGAACTCCGGGTAGTCAGGGGCTATGGCTACACCTTC
CDR3 protein: CASSLELRVVRGYGYTF

J gene: TRBJ2-1
V gene: TRBV29-1
clone size: few
D gene: -
CDR3 DNA: TGCAGCGTTCACTCCTACAATGAGCAGTTCTTC
CDR3 protein: CSVHSYNEQFF

J gene: TRBJ2-7
V gene: TRBV2
clone size: -
D gene: -
CDR3 DNA: TGTGCCAGCATTCGAAACACTGGATCCTACGAGCAGTACTTC
CDR3 protein: CASIRNTGSYEQYF

J gene: TRBJ2-5
V gene: TRBV6-5
clone size: -
D gene: -
CDR3 DNA: TGTGCCAGCACCCCGCTGACAGCCCAAGAGACCCAGTACTTC
CDR3 protein: CASTPLTAQETQYF

J gene: TRBJ2-1
V gene: TRBV2
clone size: many
D gene: TRBD2
CDR3 DNA: TGTGCCAGCATTGGGAATCGGGAGGGGGTTCCGTTCTTC
CDR3 protein: CASIGNREGVPFF

J gene: TRBJ2-3
V gene: TRBV6-4
clone size: few
D gene: -
CDR3 DNA: TGTGCCAGCAGTGAGCTGCAGGGCTCTACGCAGTATTTT
CDR3 protein: CASSELQGSTQYF

J gene: TRBJ2-5
V gene: TRBV5-1
clone size: few
D gene: TRBD2
CDR3 DNA: TGCGCCAGCCTTCAGGACAGCGGGAGTTGGGGGACCCAGTACTTC
CDR3 protein: CASLQDSGSWGTQYF

J gene: TRBJ1-1
V gene: TRBV30
clone size: -
D gene: TRBD1
CDR3 DNA: TGTGCCTGGAGGACAGGGGGGATCACTGAAGCTTTCTTT
CDR3 protein: CAWRTGGITEAFF

J gene: TRBJ2-1
V gene: TRBV7-2
clone size: -
D gene: -
CDR3 DNA: TGTGCCAGCAGCGCGCTGGGGTATGAGCAGTTCTTC
CDR3 protein: CASSALGYEQFF

J gene: TRBJ1-5
V gene: TRBV2
clone size: -
D gene: -
CDR3 DNA: TGTGCCAGCAAAGCGGAAGCAGGCAATCAGCCCCAGCATTTT
CDR3 protein: CASKAEAGNQPQHF

J gene: TRBJ2-5
V gene: TRBV27
clone size: once
D gene: -
CDR3 DNA: TGTGCCAGCAGTGCTACCCCTGGGGACATGGATTGGGAGACCCAGTACTTC
CDR3 protein: CASSATPGDMDWETQYF

J gene: TRBJ2-2
V gene: TRBV4-1
clone size: few
D gene: TRBD1
CDR3 DNA: TGCGCCAGCAGCCTTAGGGGACAGGGCATTTTGTCCGGGGAGCTGTTTTTT
CDR3 protein: CASSLRGQGILSGELFF

J gene: TRBJ2-7
V gene: TRBV6-5
clone size: -
D gene: TRBD2
CDR3 DNA: TGTGCCAGCAGTTACTCGTGGGCGGGAGGCAGCCACGAGCAGTACTTC
CDR3 protein: CASSYSWAGGSHEQYF